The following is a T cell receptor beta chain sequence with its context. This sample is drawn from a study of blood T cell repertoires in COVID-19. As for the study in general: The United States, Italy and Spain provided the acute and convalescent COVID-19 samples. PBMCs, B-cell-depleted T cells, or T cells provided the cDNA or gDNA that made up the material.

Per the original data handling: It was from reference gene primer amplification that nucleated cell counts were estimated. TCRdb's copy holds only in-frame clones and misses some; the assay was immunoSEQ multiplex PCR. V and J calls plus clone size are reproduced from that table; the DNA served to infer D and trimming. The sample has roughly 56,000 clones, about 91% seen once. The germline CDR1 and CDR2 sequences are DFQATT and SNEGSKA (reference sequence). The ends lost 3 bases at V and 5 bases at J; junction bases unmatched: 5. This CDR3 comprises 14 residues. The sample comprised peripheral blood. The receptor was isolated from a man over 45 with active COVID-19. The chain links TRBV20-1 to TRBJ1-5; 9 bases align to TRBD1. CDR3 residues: CSASRRDRDQPQHF. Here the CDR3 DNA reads TGCAGTGCTAGTAGGCGGGACAGGGATCAGCCCCAGCATTTT.